The next 32 T cell receptor beta chains were all read from a single sample in a study of T cells in Graves' hyperthyroidism and ophthalmopathy. It was RNA transcripts that yielded the amplified TCR beta CDR3 regions. Primed by the HTBI set, a first-round RT-PCR was run on the TCR CDR3. TCRdb used MiXCR to reprocess the multiplex PCR reads, holding one entry per CDR3 protein. This sample has around 250,000 distinct CDR3 sequences, with approximately 16% found just once. Sequencing input: blood. The origin of the receptors is a woman aged 18-29 years with Graves' ophthalmopathy.

This clonotype was seen repeatedly, ten times or more. V gene TRBV3-1 combines with J gene TRBJ2-5; the match to TRBD2 covers 9 bases. Trimming at V came to 3 bases and at J to 14 bases, leaving 10 bases not matched to a gene. The CDR3 has 13 amino acids. CDR1 is LGHDT, CDR2 YNNKEL, per germline (reference sequence). The CDR3 DNA is TGTGCCAGCAGCCACGGGGCGGGAGGGCCCCTTTACTTC. Amino acids: CASSHGAGGPLYF.

This clonotype turned up a few times. This rearrangement joins TRBV7-3 to TRBJ2-3; 8 positions agree with TRBD2. The CDR3 runs 13 residues. V lost 11 bases, J lost 0 bases, and 4 bases stayed unmatched. Germline assignment: CDR1 SGHTA and CDR2 FQGTGA. CDR3 sequence reads: CAAAGGSTDTQYF. Here the CDR3 DNA reads TGTGCCGCCGCGGGGGGTAGCACAGATACGCAGTATTTT.

The table lists this clonotype with many counts. This chain uses TRBV20-1 with TRBJ2-7, with TRBD1 matching over 7 bases. J lost 4 bases, V lost 3 bases, and 9 bases had no gene match. Germline lookup yields CDR1 DFQATT and CDR2 SNEGSKA (reference sequence). CDR3 length: 14 residues. The CDR3 region is CSASPGQSLYEQYF. CDR3 DNA sequence: TGCAGTGCTAGCCCGGGACAGAGTTTATACGAGCAGTACTTC.

In this sample, this clonotype turned up many times. V gene TRBV6-5 combines with J gene TRBJ2-7; 8 nucleotides align to TRBD1. This CDR3 comprises 14 residues. Germline V lookup: CDR1 MNHEY, CDR2 SVGAGI. The trim removed 1 base at V and 5 bases at J, leaving 4 bases unmatched. The CDR3 region is CASSYYRGIDEQYF. The CDR3 nucleotides are TGTGCCAGCAGTTACTACAGGGGGATCGACGAGCAGTACTTC.

This clonotype was seen many times. This chain joins TRBV29-1 and TRBJ2-7; the match to TRBD1 covers 8 bases. Germline V gives CDR1 SQVTM, CDR2 ANQGSEA. CDR3 length equals 12 residues. J gave up 2 bases and V 5 bases, and 2 bases lay outside the gene matches. The CDR3 sequence: CSVRTGPYEQYF. The CDR3 DNA is TGCAGCGTTCGGACAGGGCCCTACGAGCAGTACTTC.

This chain uses TRBV12-3 or TRBV12-4 with TRBJ2-7, with 8 positions matching TRBD1. This CDR3 region has 16 residues. The V and J ends lost 5 bases and 2 bases, in that order; junction bases with no gene match: 11. The DNA of the CDR3 is TGTGCCAGCAGTCCCTACCGGGACAGGACCGCCTACGAGCAGTACTTC. Protein product: CASSPYRDRTAYEQYF.

J is TRBJ1-4 and V is TRBV14, with 11 bases matching TRBD1. The trim removed 4 bases at V and 8 bases at J, leaving 6 bases unmatched. The CDR3 contains 15 residues. The germline CDR1 and CDR2 sequences are SGHDN and FVKESK. CDR3 protein: CASSPGTGGREKLFF. The CDR3 DNA sequence: TGTGCCAGCAGCCCTGGGACAGGGGGACGGGAAAAACTGTTTTTT.

The chain uses TRBV18 and TRBJ2-7; D may be TRBD2 (5 bases). CDR3 length equals 15 residues. CDR1 is KGHSH and CDR2 is LQKENI in the germline V gene. The germline V and J ends were trimmed by 1 base and 0 bases, with 10 bases remaining between them. As DNA, the CDR3 is TGTGCCAGCTCACCACAGCGGTTGAGCTCCTACGAGCAGTACTTC. This codes for CASSPQRLSSYEQYF.

This clonotype was counted ten times or more. The V gene is TRBV30, the J gene TRBJ1-1, with D maybe TRBD1 (5 bases). Trimming took off 4 bases at V and 1 base at J, with 10 bases between the two ends. The CDR3 is 13 amino acids. The germline V gene has CDR1 GTSNPN and CDR2 SVGIG (reference sequence). The CDR3 DNA is TGTGCCTGGATGGCGGGGGAGAACACTGAAGCTTTCTTT. Translation: CAWMAGENTEAFF.

In its sample, this clonotype was seen many times. The chain is built from TRBV7-3 and TRBJ2-5; possible D gene TRBD2, 6 bases. The ends were cut back, 5 bases at V and 2 bases at J, with 12 bases in the middle. The CDR3 runs 14 residues. Germline V gene sequence: CDR1 SGHTA, CDR2 FQGTGA. CDR3: CASSPGGRQETQYF. The CDR3 nucleotides read TGTGCCAGCAGCCCCGGGGGTAGACAAGAGACCCAGTACTTC.

This clonotype was counted ten times or more. This chain joins TRBV10-3 and TRBJ2-5; D is perhaps TRBD1 (6 bases). Trimming shortened V by 0 bases and J by 2 bases, and 16 bases separated the two germline ends. CDR1 is ENHRY and CDR2 is SYGVKD in the germline V gene. The CDR3 consists of 17 residues. CDR3 coding DNA: TGTGCCATCAGTGAGTCGATAGAGGGGGTGCAGCAAGAGACCCAGTACTTC. Residues: CAISESIEGVQQETQYF.

This clonotype was found many times. The chain couples TRBV27 to TRBJ1-4; no definite D call. The CDR3 contains 16 residues. Per the germline V gene, CDR1 is MNHEY and CDR2 is SMNVEV (reference sequence). Trimming removed 6 bases at V and 1 base at J, with 15 bases between. The CDR3, as DNA: TGTGCCAGCAGCCAGACCGGAAAAGGAACTAATGAAAAACTGTTTTTT. Its translation is CASSQTGKGTNEKLFF. The whole variable domain, remainder taken from reference TRBV27 and TRBJ1-4, is EAQVTQNPRYLITVTGKKLTVTCSQNMNHEYMSWYRQDPGLGLRQIYYSMNVEVTDKGDVPEGYKVSRKEKRNFPLILESPSPNQTSLYFCASSQTGKGTNEKLFFGSGTQLSVL.

This clonotype was detected ten times or more. The J gene is TRBJ2-3, the V gene TRBV9; perhaps TRBD2 as D (5 bases). V lost 6 bases, J lost 0 bases, and 14 bases lay in between. CDR1 SGDLS and CDR2 YYNGEE come from the germline V gene. The CDR3 extends over 15 amino acids. CDR3 nucleotides: TGTGCCAGCACCCGAGTGGCGGGTAGCACAGATACGCAGTATTTT. Translation gives CASTRVAGSTDTQYF.

This clonotype was counted at least ten times. The chain has TRBV7-3 and TRBJ2-1, with 12 bases fitting TRBD2. This CDR3 has 16 residues. V gave up 5 bases and J gave up 6 bases; unmatched junction bases: 8. CDR1 SGHTA and CDR2 FQGTGA come from the germline V gene. CDR3 DNA sequence: TGTGCCAGCAGCGGTACCACTAGCGGGGGGCTCAATGAGCAGTTCTTC. Protein sequence: CASSGTTSGGLNEQFF.

In its sample, this clonotype was seen many times. V usage is TRBV6-2 or TRBV6-3 and J usage is TRBJ1-1, with D perhaps TRBD1 (5 bases). The CDR3 runs to 14 residues. Trimming took 5 bases from V and 1 from J, leaving 11 bases between them. CDR1 and CDR2 (germline): MNHEY, SVGEGT. This chain's CDR3 is CASSHYTGNTEAFF. In DNA, the CDR3 is TGTGCCAGCAGTCACTACACAGGGAACACTGAAGCTTTCTTT.

This rearrangement joins TRBV28 to TRBJ2-7; D is ambiguous. The assigned J gene may be wrong: the sequence end matches TRBJ2-1 better. In germline, CDR1 is MDHEN, CDR2 SYDVKM. This CDR3 is built from 13 residues. DNA for the CDR3: TGTGTGACCACCCGCGGATCCAACTACGAGCAGTTCTTC. It yields the protein CVTTRGSNYEQFF.

This clonotype was seen repeatedly, ten times or more. The gene calls are TRBV5-1 and TRBJ2-7, with TRBD2 identical over 8 bases. The CDR3 is 15 amino acids. Per germline, CDR1 SGHRS and CDR2 YFSETQ. The V segment lost 5 bases and the J segment 2 bases; nucleotides outside the gene matches: 9. CDR3 amino acids: CASSYSPGLAYEQYF. CDR3 in DNA: TGCGCCAGCAGTTACAGCCCGGGACTAGCCTACGAGCAGTACTTC.

This clonotype appeared many times. For the CDR3, the DNA is TGTGCCAGCAGTTACTCGACAGGGGGTGGCTACGAGCAGTACTTC. Translated: CASSYSTGGGYEQYF. The V gene is TRBV6-6, the J gene TRBJ2-7, with 9 nucleotides matching TRBD1. V dropped 0 bases and J dropped 3; count of bases not matched to a gene: 3. CDR1 and CDR2 (germline): MNHNY, SVGAGI (reference sequence). This CDR3 has 15 residues.

This clonotype appeared a few times. This clone may be a read error of a much larger clone one base away. The V call is TRBV28, the J call TRBJ2-7, with TRBD2 as a possible D gene (5 bases). The CDR3 length is 13 residues. Germline lookup yields CDR1 MDHEN and CDR2 SYDVKM. Trimming cost V 3 bases and J 9 bases, with 15 bases left between them. The chain's CDR3 is CASSLGFTGGQYF. Here the CDR3 DNA reads TGTGCCAGCAGTTTGGGCTTTACTGGAGGGCAGTACTTC.

This clonotype was counted ten times or more. The chain carries TRBV18 and TRBJ2-5, with 7 bases matching TRBD2. Germline loops: CDR1 KGHSH, CDR2 LQKENI. This CDR3 region has 15 residues. V gave up 2 bases and J gave up 5 bases; unmatched junction bases: 8. The CDR3, as DNA: TGTGCCAGCTCACCAGGGGGACTAAACTCGGAGACCCAGTACTTC. Translated: CASSPGGLNSETQYF.

Ten or more counts support this clonotype. This sequence joins TRBV6-4 and TRBJ2-3; 10 nucleotides agree with TRBD2. The V gene end was trimmed by 4 bases and the J gene end by 1 base; junction bases not matched to a gene: 2. In germline, CDR1 is MRHNA, CDR2 SNTAGT. The CDR3 loop spans 15 amino acids. The CDR3 DNA sequence: TGTGCCAGCAGTGTTCTAGCGGGGGGCACAGATACGCAGTATTTT. Translating it yields CASSVLAGGTDTQYF.

This chain uses TRBV11-2 with TRBJ1-5; D perhaps matches TRBD1 (5 bases). V lost 5 bases to trimming and J lost 3 bases, with 17 bases between them. CDR1 and CDR2 (germline): SGHAT, FQNNGV. This CDR3 has 16 residues. CDR3 nucleotides: TGTGCCAGCAGCCCGGGGGGGAGACACCTCAATCAGCCCCAGCATTTT. It translates to CASSPGGRHLNQPQHF.

This clonotype showed up many times. This chain uses TRBV7-8 with TRBJ1-3; no definite D call. CDR3 size: 14 residues. V gave up 2 bases and J gave up 0 bases, with 5 bases separating them. Germline-derived CDR1 and CDR2 are SGHVS and FQNEAQ. CDR3: CASSLPYSGNTIYF. As DNA, the CDR3 is TGTGCCAGCAGCTTACCTTACTCTGGAAACACCATATATTTT.

This clonotype appeared many times. J is TRBJ1-2 and V is TRBV20-1; TRBD1 is a possible D gene (6 bases). The germline V and J ends were trimmed by 5 bases and 0 bases, with 25 bases remaining between them. The germline gives CDR1 DFQATT, CDR2 SNEGSKA (reference sequence). This CDR3 is 18 amino acids long. The CDR3 spells CSAFPKQGPYSPNYGYTF. CDR3 DNA: TGCAGTGCTTTTCCAAAACAGGGCCCATACTCTCCTAACTATGGCTACACCTTC.

The chain links TRBV7-2 to TRBJ2-7; tentatively, D is TRBD1 (5 bases). The CDR3 runs 13 residues. Per the germline V gene, CDR1 is SGHTA and CDR2 is FQGNSA. The V and J ends lost 2 bases and 6 bases respectively, with 11 bases between them. CDR3 residues: CASSLRQGSEQYF. The CDR3 nucleotides read TGTGCCAGCAGCTTAAGGCAGGGAAGCGAGCAGTACTTC.

Ten or more counts support this clonotype. The rearrangement links TRBV12-3 or TRBV12-4 to TRBJ2-7, with D hard to call. The CDR3 length is 12 residues. Trimming took off 6 bases at V and 6 bases at J, with 12 bases between the two ends. In DNA, the CDR3 is TGTGCCAGCAGCCCCGTATCTGCCGAGCAGTACTTC. It is translated as CASSPVSAEQYF.

This clonotype was found many times. With a much larger clone just one base away, this may be a read error. This rearrangement joins TRBV2 to TRBJ1-5; D is possibly TRBD1 (6 bases). Per germline, CDR1 SNHLY and CDR2 FYNNEI. V was cut by 7 bases and J by 5 bases, with 21 bases left in between. The CDR3 loop spans 16 amino acids. CDR3 region: CASTKGQRTADQPQHF. The DNA for the CDR3 is TGTGCCAGCACCAAAGGACAGAGGACAGCAGATCAGCCCCAGCATTTT.

Ten or more counts support this clonotype. The chain carries TRBV20-1 and TRBJ1-1; 7 positions match TRBD1. This CDR3 spans 13 amino acids. Trimming removed 6 bases from V and 3 bases from J; junction bases left unmatched: 7. The germline CDR1 and CDR2 sequences are DFQATT and SNEGSKA (reference sequence). The CDR3 here is CSATGQTHTEAFF. The CDR3 region has the DNA TGCAGTGCCACGGGACAGACACACACTGAAGCTTTCTTT.

Ten or more counts support this clonotype. The chain is built from TRBV27 and TRBJ2-2; D is perhaps TRBD1 (6 bases). Germline CDR1 MNHEY, CDR2 SMNVEV (reference sequence). This CDR3 region has 15 residues. V lost 1 base, J lost 4 bases, and 10 bases lay in between. The CDR3 region is CASSLWGQATGELFF. CDR3 nucleotide sequence: TGTGCCAGCAGTTTATGGGGACAAGCCACCGGGGAGCTGTTTTTT.

CDR3 in amino acids: CSVEGGVGAITDTQYF. The DNA of the CDR3 is TGCAGCGTTGAAGGGGGTGTCGGAGCAATCACAGATACGCAGTATTTT. The gene calls are TRBV29-1 and TRBJ2-3; D is uncertain. The CDR3 extends over 16 amino acids. V was pared by 1 base and J by 2 bases, with 16 bases between. Germline CDR1 SQVTM, CDR2 ANQGSEA.

There are many counts of this clonotype. The chain employs TRBV12-3 or TRBV12-4 and TRBJ1-4; no clear D gene. Trimming shortened V by 3 bases and J by 6 bases, and 11 bases separated the two germline ends. The CDR3 has 14 amino acids. In DNA, the CDR3 is TGTGCCAGCAGTTTTAGCAGCGCCGATGAAAAACTGTTTTTT. Protein product: CASSFSSADEKLFF.

This clonotype showed up many times. J is TRBJ1-1 and V is TRBV6-1, with D unresolved. V gave up 3 bases and J gave up 3 bases, with 8 bases separating them. This CDR3 comprises 13 residues. Germline values: CDR1 MNHNS, CDR2 SASEGT. The CDR3 DNA sequence: TGTGCCAGCAGTGATGTGTTGGACACTGAAGCTTTCTTT. It yields the protein CASSDVLDTEAFF.